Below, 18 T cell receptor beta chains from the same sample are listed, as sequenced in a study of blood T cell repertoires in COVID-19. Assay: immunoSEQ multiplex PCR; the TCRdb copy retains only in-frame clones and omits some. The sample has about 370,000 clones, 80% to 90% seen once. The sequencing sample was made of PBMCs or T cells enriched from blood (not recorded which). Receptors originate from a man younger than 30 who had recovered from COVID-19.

CDR3 DNA sequence: TGCGCCAGCAGCCAAGAAGCGGGACGTTATTACAATGAGCAGTTCTTC. It codes for CASSQEAGRYYNEQFF. The chain employs TRBV4-3 and TRBJ2-1, with TRBD2 identical over 7 bases. Germline-derived CDR1 and CDR2 are LGHNA and YSLEER. Trimming at V came to 0 bases and at J to 4 bases, leaving 6 bases not matched to a gene. This CDR3 has 16 amino acids.

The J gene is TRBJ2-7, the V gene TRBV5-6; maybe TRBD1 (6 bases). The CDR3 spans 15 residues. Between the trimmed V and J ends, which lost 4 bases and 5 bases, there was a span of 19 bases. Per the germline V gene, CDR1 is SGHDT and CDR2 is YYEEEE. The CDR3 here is CASSPTSRGRNEQYF. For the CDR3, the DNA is TGTGCCAGCAGCCCAACGTCCAGGGGCAGGAACGAGCAGTACTTC.

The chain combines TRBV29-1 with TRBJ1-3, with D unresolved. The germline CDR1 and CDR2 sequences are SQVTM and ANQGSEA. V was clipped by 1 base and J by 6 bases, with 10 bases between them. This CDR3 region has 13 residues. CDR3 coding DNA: TGCAGCGTTGAAGGGCCGGGAATAAACACCATATATTTT. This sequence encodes CSVEGPGINTIYF.

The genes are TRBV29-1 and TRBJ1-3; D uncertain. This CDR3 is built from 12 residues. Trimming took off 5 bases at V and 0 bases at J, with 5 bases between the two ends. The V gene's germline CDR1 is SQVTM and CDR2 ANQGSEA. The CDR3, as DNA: TGCAGCGTTCTTCTCTCTGGAAACACCATATATTTT. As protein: CSVLLSGNTIYF.

Here the CDR3 DNA reads TGTGCCAGCAGTTACTCTTCAGGCACAGATACGCAGTATTTT. It yields the protein CASSYSSGTDTQYF. The chain combines TRBV6-5 with TRBJ2-3; D not certain. V lost 0 bases and J 1 base, leaving 5 bases between the germline ends. Germline V lookup: CDR1 MNHEY, CDR2 SVGAGI. The CDR3 is made up of 14 amino acids.

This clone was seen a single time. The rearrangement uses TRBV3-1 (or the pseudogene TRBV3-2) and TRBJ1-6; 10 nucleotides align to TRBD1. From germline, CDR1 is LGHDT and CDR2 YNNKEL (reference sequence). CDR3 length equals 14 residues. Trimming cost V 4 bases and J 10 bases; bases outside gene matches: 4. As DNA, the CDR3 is TGTGCCAGCAGCCGGGACAGGGGAGGCTCACCCCTCCACTTT. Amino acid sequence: CASSRDRGGSPLHF.

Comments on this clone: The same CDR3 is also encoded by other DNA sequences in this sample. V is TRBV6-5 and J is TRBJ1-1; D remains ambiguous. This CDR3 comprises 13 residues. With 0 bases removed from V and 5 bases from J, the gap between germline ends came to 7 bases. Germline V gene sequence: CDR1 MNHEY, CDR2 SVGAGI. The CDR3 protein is CASSYSSRTEAFF. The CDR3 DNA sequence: TGTGCCAGCAGTTACTCTTCCAGGACTGAAGCTTTCTTT.

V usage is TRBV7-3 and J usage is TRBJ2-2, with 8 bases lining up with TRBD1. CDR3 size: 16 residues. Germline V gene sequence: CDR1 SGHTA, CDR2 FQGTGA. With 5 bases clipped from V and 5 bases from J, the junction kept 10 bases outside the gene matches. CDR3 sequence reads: CASSRPTGEDTGELFF. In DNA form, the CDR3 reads TGTGCCAGCAGCCGCCCGACAGGGGAAGATACCGGGGAGCTGTTTTTT.

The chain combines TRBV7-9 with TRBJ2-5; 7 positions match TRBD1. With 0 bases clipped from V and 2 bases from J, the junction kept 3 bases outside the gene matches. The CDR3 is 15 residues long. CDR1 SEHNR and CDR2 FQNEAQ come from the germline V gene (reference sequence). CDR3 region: CASSLAGTAQETQYF. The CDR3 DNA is TGTGCCAGCAGCTTAGCCGGGACAGCTCAAGAGACCCAGTACTTC.

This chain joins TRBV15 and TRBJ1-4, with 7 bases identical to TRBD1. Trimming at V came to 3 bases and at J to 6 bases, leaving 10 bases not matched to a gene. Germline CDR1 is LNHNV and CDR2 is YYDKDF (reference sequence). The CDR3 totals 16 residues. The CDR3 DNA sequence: TGTGCCACCAGCAGGGACAGGCCGTTGGAGGATGAAAAACTGTTTTTT. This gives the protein CATSRDRPLEDEKLFF.

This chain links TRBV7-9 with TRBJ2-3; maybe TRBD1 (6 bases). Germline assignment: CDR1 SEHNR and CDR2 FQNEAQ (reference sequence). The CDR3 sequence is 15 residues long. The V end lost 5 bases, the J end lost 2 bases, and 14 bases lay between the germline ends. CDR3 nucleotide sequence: TGTGCCAGCAGCCGATCGGACAGATACACAGATACGCAGTATTTT. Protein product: CASSRSDRYTDTQYF.

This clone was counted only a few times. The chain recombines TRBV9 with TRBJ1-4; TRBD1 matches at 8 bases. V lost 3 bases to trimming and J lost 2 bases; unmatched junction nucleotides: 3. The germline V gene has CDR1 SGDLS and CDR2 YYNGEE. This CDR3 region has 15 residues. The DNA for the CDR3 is TGTGCCAGCAGCGGTAGACAGGGGACTAATGAAAAACTGTTTTTT. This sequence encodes CASSGRQGTNEKLFF. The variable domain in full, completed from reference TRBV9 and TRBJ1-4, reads DSGVTQTPKHLITATGQRVTLRCSPRSGDLSVYWYQQSLDQGLQFLIQYYNGEERAKGNILERFSAQQFPDLHSELNLSSLELGDSALYFCASSGRQGTNEKLFFGSGTQLSVL.

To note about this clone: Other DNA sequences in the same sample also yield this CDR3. The CDR3 here is CASSQGLGNQPQHF. CDR3 nucleotides: TGTGCCAGCAGCCAGGGGCTCGGCAATCAGCCCCAGCATTTT. This rearrangement joins TRBV3-1 (or the pseudogene TRBV3-2) to TRBJ1-5; D might be TRBD1 (5 bases). Trimming took off 3 bases at V and 2 bases at J, with 8 bases between the two ends. This CDR3 contains 14 residues. The germline CDR1 and CDR2 sequences are LGHDT and YNNKEL (reference sequence).

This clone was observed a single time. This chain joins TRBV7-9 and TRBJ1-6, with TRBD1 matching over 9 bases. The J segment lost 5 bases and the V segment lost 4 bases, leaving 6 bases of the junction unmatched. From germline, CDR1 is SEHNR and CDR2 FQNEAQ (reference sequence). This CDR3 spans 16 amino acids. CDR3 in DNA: TGTGCCAGCAGCTCAGTTGGGACAGGGAATAATTCACCCCTCCACTTT. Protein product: CASSSVGTGNNSPLHF.

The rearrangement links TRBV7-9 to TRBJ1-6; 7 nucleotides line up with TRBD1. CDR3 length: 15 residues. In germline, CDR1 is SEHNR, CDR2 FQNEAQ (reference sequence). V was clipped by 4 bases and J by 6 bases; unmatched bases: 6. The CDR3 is CASSSTGVTNSPLHF. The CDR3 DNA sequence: TGTGCCAGCAGCTCCACAGGGGTTACTAATTCACCCCTCCACTTT.

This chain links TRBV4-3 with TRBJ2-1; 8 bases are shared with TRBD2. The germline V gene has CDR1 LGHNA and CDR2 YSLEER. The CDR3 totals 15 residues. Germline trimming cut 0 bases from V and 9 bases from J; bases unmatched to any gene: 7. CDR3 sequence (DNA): TGCGCCAGCAGCCAAGATATAGCGGGGAAGGGTGAGCAGTTCTTC. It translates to CASSQDIAGKGEQFF.

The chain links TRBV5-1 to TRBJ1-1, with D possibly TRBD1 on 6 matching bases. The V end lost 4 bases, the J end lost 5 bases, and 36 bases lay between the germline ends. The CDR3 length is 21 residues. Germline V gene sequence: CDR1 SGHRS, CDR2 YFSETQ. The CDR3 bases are TGCGCCAGCAGCCGACCAACAGGGTCCCATGCTCAAGGGGGAATACATACTGAAGCTTTCTTT. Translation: CASSRPTGSHAQGGIHTEAFF.

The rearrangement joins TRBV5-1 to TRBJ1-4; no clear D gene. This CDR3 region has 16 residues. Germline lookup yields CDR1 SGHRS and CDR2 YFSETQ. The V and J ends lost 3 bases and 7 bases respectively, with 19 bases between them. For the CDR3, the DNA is TGCGCCAGCAGCTCGGACCCATTTGGGAGAAGTGAAAAACTGTTTTTT. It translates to CASSSDPFGRSEKLFF.